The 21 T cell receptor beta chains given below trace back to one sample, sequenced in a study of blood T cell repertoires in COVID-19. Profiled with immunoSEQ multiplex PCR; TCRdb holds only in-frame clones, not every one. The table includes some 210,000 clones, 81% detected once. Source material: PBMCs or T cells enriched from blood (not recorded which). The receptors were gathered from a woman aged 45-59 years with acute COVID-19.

The CDR3: CASSFWFGEGGEQYF. DNA of the CDR3: TGTGCCAGCAGTTTTTGGTTTGGGGAGGGAGGCGAGCAGTACTTC. This chain connects TRBV28 to TRBJ2-7, with 7 bases fitting TRBD2. The V segment lost 3 bases and the J segment 6 bases; nucleotides outside the gene matches: 11. The CDR3 length is 15 residues. Per the germline V gene, CDR1 is MDHEN and CDR2 is SYDVKM.

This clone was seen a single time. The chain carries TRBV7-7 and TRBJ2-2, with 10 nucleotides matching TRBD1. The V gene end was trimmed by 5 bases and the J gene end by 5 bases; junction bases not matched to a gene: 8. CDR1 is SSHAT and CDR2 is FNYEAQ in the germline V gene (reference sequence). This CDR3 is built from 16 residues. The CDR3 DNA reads TGTGCCAGCAGCGTTGGACAGGGGGTTGGTACCGGGGAGCTGTTTTTT. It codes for CASSVGQGVGTGELFF.

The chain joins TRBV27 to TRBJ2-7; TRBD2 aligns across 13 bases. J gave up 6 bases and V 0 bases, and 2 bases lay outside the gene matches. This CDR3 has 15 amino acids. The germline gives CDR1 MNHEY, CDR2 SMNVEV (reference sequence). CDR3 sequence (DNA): TGTGCCAGCAGTTTATCGAGACTAGCGGGGGGCGAGCAGTACTTC. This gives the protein CASSLSRLAGGEQYF.

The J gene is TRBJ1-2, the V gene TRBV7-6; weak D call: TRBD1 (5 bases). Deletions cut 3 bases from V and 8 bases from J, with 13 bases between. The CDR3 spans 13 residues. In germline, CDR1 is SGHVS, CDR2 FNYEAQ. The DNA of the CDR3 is TGTGCCAGCAGCTTCTCAGGGAGGGACGGCTACACCTTC. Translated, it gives CASSFSGRDGYTF.

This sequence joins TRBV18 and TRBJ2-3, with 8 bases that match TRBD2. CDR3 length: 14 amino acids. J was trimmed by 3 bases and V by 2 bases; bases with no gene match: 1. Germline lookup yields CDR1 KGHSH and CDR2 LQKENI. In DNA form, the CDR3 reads TGTGCCAGCTCACCAAGCGGGGGAACAGATACGCAGTATTTT. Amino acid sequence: CASSPSGGTDTQYF.

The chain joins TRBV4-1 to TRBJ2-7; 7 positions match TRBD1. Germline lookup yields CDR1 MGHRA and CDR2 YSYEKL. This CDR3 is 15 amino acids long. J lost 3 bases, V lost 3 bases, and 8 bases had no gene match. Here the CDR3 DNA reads TGCGCCAGCAGCCAGGGGAGTGGGACAGTCTACGAGCAGTACTTC. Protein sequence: CASSQGSGTVYEQYF.

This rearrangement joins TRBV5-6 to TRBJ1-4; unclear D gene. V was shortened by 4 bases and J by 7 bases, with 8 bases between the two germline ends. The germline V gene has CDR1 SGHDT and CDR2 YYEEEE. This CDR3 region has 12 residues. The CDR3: CASSPIGEKLFF. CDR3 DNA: TGTGCCAGCAGCCCCATCGGTGAAAAACTGTTTTTT.

This CDR3 is CASSLVTSGPYNEQFF. As DNA, the CDR3 is TGTGCCAGCAGCTTAGTAACTAGCGGACCATACAATGAGCAGTTCTTC. The chain is built from TRBV11-1 and TRBJ2-1; TRBD2 agrees at 8 bases. V dropped 1 base and J dropped 4; count of bases not matched to a gene: 6. Per the germline V gene, CDR1 is SGHAT and CDR2 is FQDESV (reference sequence). This CDR3 has 16 amino acids.

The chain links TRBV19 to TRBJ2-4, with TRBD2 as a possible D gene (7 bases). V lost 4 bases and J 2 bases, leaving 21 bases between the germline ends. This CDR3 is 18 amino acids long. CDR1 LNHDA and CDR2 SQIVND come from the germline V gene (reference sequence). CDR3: CASSKKENWGGSKNIQYF. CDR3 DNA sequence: TGTGCCAGTAGTAAGAAGGAAAATTGGGGGGGCTCCAAAAACATTCAGTACTTC.

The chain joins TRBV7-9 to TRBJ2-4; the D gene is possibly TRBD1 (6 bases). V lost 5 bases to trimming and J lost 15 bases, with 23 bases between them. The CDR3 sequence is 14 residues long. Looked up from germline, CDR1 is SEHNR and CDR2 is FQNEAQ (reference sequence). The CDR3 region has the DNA TGTGCCAGCAGCCACCGGACAGAGGATCCCTTTGGGTACTTC. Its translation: CASSHRTEDPFGYF.

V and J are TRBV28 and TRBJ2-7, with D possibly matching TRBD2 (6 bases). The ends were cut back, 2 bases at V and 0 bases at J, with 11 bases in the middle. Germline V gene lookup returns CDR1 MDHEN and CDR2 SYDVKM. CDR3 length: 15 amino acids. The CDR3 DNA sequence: TGTGCCAGCAGTTTAGGGGCGGGACCCTCCTACGAGCAGTACTTC. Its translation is CASSLGAGPSYEQYF.

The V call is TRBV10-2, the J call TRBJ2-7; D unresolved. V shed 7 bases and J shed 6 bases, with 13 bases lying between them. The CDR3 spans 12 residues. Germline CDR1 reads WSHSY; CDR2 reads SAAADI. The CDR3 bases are TGCGCCAGCACGGCAGCGTTAGGCGAGCAGTACTTC. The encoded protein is CASTAALGEQYF.

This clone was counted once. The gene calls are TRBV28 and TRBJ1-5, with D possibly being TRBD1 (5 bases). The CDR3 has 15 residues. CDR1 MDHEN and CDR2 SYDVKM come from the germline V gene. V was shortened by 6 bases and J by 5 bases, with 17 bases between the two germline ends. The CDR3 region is CASRQAQVWDQPQHF. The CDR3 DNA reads TGTGCCAGCAGGCAAGCACAGGTTTGGGATCAGCCCCAGCATTTT.

The CDR3 sequence is CASSRTGGEEAFF. CDR3 bases: TGTGCCAGCAGCCGGACAGGGGGGGAGGAAGCTTTCTTT. The gene calls are TRBV6-2 or TRBV6-3 and TRBJ1-1; 10 nucleotides agree with TRBD1. Germline CDR1 MNHEY, CDR2 SVGEGT. This CDR3 comprises 13 residues. J was trimmed by 8 bases and V by 6 bases; bases with no gene match: 6.

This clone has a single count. The CDR3 bases are TGCGCCAGCAGCCGTCTGGGGCAAGGGGGGGGTCCCGGGGAGCTGTTTTTT. Encoded protein: CASSRLGQGGGPGELFF. The chain joins TRBV4-1 to TRBJ2-2, with a weak D call TRBD2 (7 bases). V was trimmed by 4 bases and J by 6 bases, leaving 21 bases between them. The germline V gene encodes CDR1 MGHRA and CDR2 YSYEKL. The CDR3 runs 17 residues.

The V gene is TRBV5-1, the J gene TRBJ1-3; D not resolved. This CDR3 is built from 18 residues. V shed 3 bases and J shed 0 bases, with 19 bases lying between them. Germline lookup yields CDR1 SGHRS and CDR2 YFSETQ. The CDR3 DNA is TGCGCCAGCAGCTCGGGGTGGCCGAGAGACGGCTCTGGAAACACCATATATTTT. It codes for CASSSGWPRDGSGNTIYF.

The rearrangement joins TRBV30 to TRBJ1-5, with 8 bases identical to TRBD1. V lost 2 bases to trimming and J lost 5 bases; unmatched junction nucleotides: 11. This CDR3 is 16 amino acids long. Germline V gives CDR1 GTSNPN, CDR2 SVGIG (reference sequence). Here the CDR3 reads CAWSLQGAPVDQPQHF. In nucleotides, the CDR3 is TGTGCCTGGAGTCTCCAGGGGGCGCCGGTGGATCAGCCCCAGCATTTT.

CDR3 bases: TGTGCCAGCAGCCAACGAGGCGGGACCAATCAGCCCCAGCATTTT. Encoded protein: CASSQRGGTNQPQHF. The chain is built from TRBV7-2 and TRBJ1-5; the D gene is possibly TRBD1 (5 bases). CDR1 and CDR2 (germline): SGHTA, FQGNSA. Trimming took off 5 bases at V and 3 bases at J, with 14 bases between the two ends. This CDR3 is built from 15 residues.

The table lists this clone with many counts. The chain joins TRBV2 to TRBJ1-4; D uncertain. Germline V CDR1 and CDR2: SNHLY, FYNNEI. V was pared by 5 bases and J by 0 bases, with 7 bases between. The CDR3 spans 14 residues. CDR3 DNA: TGTGCCAGCAGTAGTTTAGCAACTAATGAAAAACTGTTTTTT. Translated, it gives CASSSLATNEKLFF. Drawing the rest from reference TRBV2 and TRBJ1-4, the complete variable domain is EPEVTQTPSHQVTQMGQEVILRCVPISNHLYFYWYRQILGQKVEFLVSFYNNEISEKSEIFDDQFSVERPDGSNFTLKIRSTKLEDSAMYFCASSSLATNEKLFFGSGTQLSVL.

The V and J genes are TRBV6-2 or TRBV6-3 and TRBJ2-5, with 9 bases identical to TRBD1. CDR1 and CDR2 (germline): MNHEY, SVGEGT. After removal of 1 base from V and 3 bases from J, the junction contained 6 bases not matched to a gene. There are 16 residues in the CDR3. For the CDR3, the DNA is TGTGCCAGCAGTTACTATACGGGGACAGGGAAAGAGACCCAGTACTTC. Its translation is CASSYYTGTGKETQYF.

For the CDR3, the DNA is TGTGCCAGCTCACCCTCTCTACGGGAGTCAATGGAGACCCAGTACTTC. Translated: CASSPSLRESMETQYF. This rearrangement joins TRBV18 to TRBJ2-5; possibly TRBD2 for D (6 bases). This CDR3 spans 16 amino acids. With 3 bases removed from V and 5 bases from J, the gap between germline ends came to 19 bases. Germline assignment: CDR1 KGHSH and CDR2 LQKENI. Looking up the rest from reference TRBV18 and TRBJ2-5 gives the full variable domain: NAGVMQNPRHLVRRRGQEARLRCSPMKGHSHVYWYRQLPEEGLKFMVYLQKENIIDESGMPKERFSAEFPKEGPSILRIQQVVRGDSAAYFCASSPSLRESMETQYFGPGTRLLVL.